The present T cell receptor beta chain was sequenced within a study of blood T cell repertoires in COVID-19. Study-level information: From the United States, Italy and Spain came samples of acute and convalescent COVID-19. PBMCs, B-cell-depleted T cells, or T cells were the source of the cDNA or gDNA that made up the material.

The protocol was immunoSEQ multiplex PCR, while the TCRdb copy is restricted to in-frame clones and leaves out a portion. Among under 95,000 clones listed, 82% were seen once. V shed 5 bases, J shed 4 bases, and the junction held 13 bases outside the gene matches. The germline V gene encodes CDR1 SGHTA and CDR2 FQGNSA. This CDR3 comprises 17 residues. This chain joins TRBV7-2 and TRBJ2-7; TRBD2 matches at 11 bases. This receptor was identified in a woman older than 75 with acute or convalescent COVID-19. The source material was peripheral blood. The CDR3 loop reads CASSPIRTSGPPYEQYF. CDR3 DNA: TGTGCCAGCAGCCCGATACGGACTAGCGGGCCTCCTTACGAGCAGTACTTC.